Listed here are 13 T cell receptor beta chains from one sample, sequenced in a study of T cell changes during pregnancy in multiple sclerosis. TCRdb's table, derived via immunoSEQ multiplex PCR, lists solely in-frame clones and lacks some. The sample records around 100,000 clones, 92% being singletons. The source material was peripheral blood, sampled after pregnancy. The receptors shown here come from a female donor with multiple sclerosis, enrolled in a pregnancy study.

In its sample, this clone was seen a few times. The chain carries TRBV6-5 and TRBJ2-7; 11 nucleotides line up with TRBD1. The CDR3 sequence is 15 residues long. J was trimmed by 7 bases and V by 1 base; bases with no gene match: 6. Germline CDR1 is MNHEY and CDR2 is SVGAGI. This CDR3 reads CASSYLGQGAREQYF. The CDR3 nucleotides read TGTGCCAGCAGTTACTTAGGACAGGGGGCGCGTGAGCAGTACTTC.

The chain recombines TRBV15 with TRBJ2-3; D may be TRBD2 (6 bases). V was trimmed by 1 base and J by 0 bases, leaving 8 bases between them. CDR3 length: 15 amino acids. Germline assignment: CDR1 LNHNV and CDR2 YYDKDF (reference sequence). The CDR3 reads CATSRGGISTDTQYF. CDR3 nucleotide sequence: TGTGCCACCAGCAGAGGCGGGATTAGCACAGATACGCAGTATTTT.

This chain connects TRBV4-2 to TRBJ1-1; 8 nucleotides agree with TRBD1. Germline lookup yields CDR1 LGHNA and CDR2 YNFKEQ. This CDR3 contains 16 residues. Unmatched junction bases numbered 8, after V lost 1 base and J lost 4 bases. The CDR3 sequence is CASSQGQGRGVTEAFF. CDR3 nucleotide sequence: TGTGCCAGCAGCCAAGGACAGGGGAGAGGGGTCACTGAAGCTTTCTTT.

Many counts were recorded for this clone. The rearrangement links TRBV4-1 to TRBJ2-1; D may be TRBD2 (6 bases). Germline CDR1 MGHRA, CDR2 YSYEKL. The CDR3 runs 16 residues. V was cut by 0 bases and J by 8 bases, with 17 bases left in between. CDR3 DNA: TGCGCCAGCAGCCAAGAGTGGCTCTCGGGGGACGATGAGCAGTTCTTC. As protein: CASSQEWLSGDDEQFF.

The count of this clone is one. V gene TRBV19 combines with J gene TRBJ1-1; weak D call: TRBD1 (5 bases). The germline CDR1 and CDR2 sequences are LNHDA and SQIVND (reference sequence). V was trimmed by 3 bases and J by 1 base, leaving 15 bases between them. The CDR3 has 16 amino acids. The DNA for the CDR3 is TGTGCCAGTAGTATTTGGGGGGGGGAACAGAACACTGAAGCTTTCTTT. Translating gives CASSIWGGEQNTEAFF.

Here the CDR3 reads CASSLWVEGASDSNQPQHF. CDR3 bases: TGTGCCAGCAGCTTATGGGTGGAGGGGGCGTCGGATAGCAATCAGCCCCAGCATTTT. The V call is TRBV7-9, the J call TRBJ1-5, with 7 bases fitting TRBD1. This CDR3 is built from 19 residues. Germline V gives CDR1 SEHNR, CDR2 FQNEAQ (reference sequence). The J segment lost 0 bases and the V segment lost 2 bases, leaving 13 bases of the junction unmatched.

Only one count was recorded for this clone. The J gene is TRBJ2-3, the V gene TRBV5-4; the match to TRBD2 covers 7 bases. CDR3 size: 14 residues. The junction had 4 bases not matched to a gene; V was cut back by 4 bases and J by 2 bases. Germline V gene lookup returns CDR1 SGHNT and CDR2 YYREEE (reference sequence). Here the CDR3 reads CASSPGTITDTQYF. The CDR3 nucleotides read TGTGCCAGCAGCCCCGGGACTATCACAGATACGCAGTATTTT.

The sample holds a few counts of this clone. This chain links TRBV7-2 with TRBJ2-5; no firm D call. Germline loops: CDR1 SGHTA, CDR2 FQGNSA. The CDR3 has 11 amino acids. The germline V and J ends were trimmed by 5 bases and 1 base, with 2 bases remaining between them. CDR3 coding DNA: TGTGCCAGCAGCCTCCAAGAGACCCAGTACTTC. This codes for CASSLQETQYF.

The rearrangement uses TRBV5-1 and TRBJ2-3; 13 positions match TRBD2. The CDR3 covers 20 residues. V shed 1 base and J 2 bases; nucleotides not matched to a gene: 13. The germline gives CDR1 SGHRS, CDR2 YFSETQ. DNA for the CDR3: TGCGCCAGCAGCTTGAGAACTAGCGGGGGGGTTTCTGTTCCCACAGATACGCAGTATTTT. This encodes CASSLRTSGGVSVPTDTQYF. The complete variable domain, with remaining parts taken from reference TRBV5-1 and TRBJ2-3, reads KAGVTQTPRYLIKTRGQQVTLSCSPISGHRSVSWYQQTPGQGLQFLFEYFSETQRNKGNFPGRFSGRQFSNSRSEMNVSTLELGDSALYLCASSLRTSGGVSVPTDTQYFGPGTRLTVL.

The chain couples TRBV7-8 to TRBJ1-1; possible D gene TRBD1, 6 bases. Germline values: CDR1 SGHVS, CDR2 FQNEAQ. Trimming stripped 1 base from V and 0 bases from J, with 12 bases between. The CDR3 length is 16 residues. The CDR3 coding sequence is TGTGCCAGCAGCTTAGAAGGCAGGGGCGTGAACACTGAAGCTTTCTTT. Translating gives CASSLEGRGVNTEAFF.

The chain joins TRBV4-1 to TRBJ2-7, with 13 bases identical to TRBD2. Germline V gene data show CDR1 as MGHRA and CDR2 as YSYEKL. The CDR3 has 17 amino acids. V lost 0 bases to trimming and J lost 4 bases; unmatched junction nucleotides: 6. CDR3 nucleotides: TGCGCCAGCAGCCAAGATAGGACTAGCGGGAGAAGGTACGAGCAGTACTTC. Its translation: CASSQDRTSGRRYEQYF.

The gene calls are TRBV28 and TRBJ2-1; 9 bases map to TRBD1. With V trimmed by 6 bases and J by 1 base, 7 bases remained unmatched. Germline V gene lookup returns CDR1 MDHEN and CDR2 SYDVKM. The CDR3 is 16 residues long. This CDR3 is CASSAAGTGSYNEQFF. CDR3 bases: TGTGCCAGCAGCGCAGCCGGGACAGGGTCCTACAATGAGCAGTTCTTC.

The chain has TRBV25-1 and TRBJ1-2; 7 nucleotides agree with TRBD1. The V and J ends lost 4 bases and 4 bases, in that order; junction bases with no gene match: 18. This CDR3 has 18 amino acids. Germline assignment: CDR1 MGHDK and CDR2 SYGVNS. The CDR3 DNA is TGTGCCAGCAGTGGGACGGGACAGCGCCTCCGAGATGGCTATGGCTACACCTTC. This encodes CASSGTGQRLRDGYGYTF.